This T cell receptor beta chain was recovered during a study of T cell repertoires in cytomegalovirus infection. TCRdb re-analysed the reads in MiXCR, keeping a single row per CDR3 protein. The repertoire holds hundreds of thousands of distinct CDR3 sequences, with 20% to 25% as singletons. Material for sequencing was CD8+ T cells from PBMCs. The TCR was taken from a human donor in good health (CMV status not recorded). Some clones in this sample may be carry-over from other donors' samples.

CDR3 sequence reads: CASSWTGTLTGELFF. DNA for the CDR3: TGTGCCAGCAGCTGGACAGGGACCTTAACCGGGGAGCTGTTTTTT. The chain combines TRBV13 with TRBJ2-2, with 8 positions matching TRBD1. The CDR3 contains 15 residues. J lost 5 bases, V lost 4 bases, and 6 bases had no gene match. CDR1 and CDR2 (germline): PRHDT, FYEKMQ (reference sequence).